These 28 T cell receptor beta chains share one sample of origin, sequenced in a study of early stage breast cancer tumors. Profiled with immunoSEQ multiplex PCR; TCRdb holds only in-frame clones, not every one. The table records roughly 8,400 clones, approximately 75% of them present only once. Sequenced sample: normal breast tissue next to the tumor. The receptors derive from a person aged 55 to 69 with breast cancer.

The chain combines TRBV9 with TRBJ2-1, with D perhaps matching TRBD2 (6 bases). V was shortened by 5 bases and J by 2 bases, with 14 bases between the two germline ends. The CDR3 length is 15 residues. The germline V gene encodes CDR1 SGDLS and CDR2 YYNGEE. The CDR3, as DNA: TGTGCCAGCAGTAGGAGCGGAGGGCCCTACAATGAGCAGTTCTTC. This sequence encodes CASSRSGGPYNEQFF. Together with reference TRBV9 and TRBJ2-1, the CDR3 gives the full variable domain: DSGVTQTPKHLITATGQRVTLRCSPRSGDLSVYWYQQSLDQGLQFLIQYYNGEERAKGNILERFSAQQFPDLHSELNLSSLELGDSALYFCASSRSGGPYNEQFFGPGTRLTVL.

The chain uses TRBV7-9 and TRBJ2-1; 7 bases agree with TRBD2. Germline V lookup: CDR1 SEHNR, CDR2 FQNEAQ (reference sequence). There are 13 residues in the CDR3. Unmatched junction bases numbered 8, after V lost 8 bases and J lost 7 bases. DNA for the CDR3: TGTGCCAGCCTCCGCGGGGGAGGGAATGAGCAGTTCTTC. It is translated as CASLRGGGNEQFF. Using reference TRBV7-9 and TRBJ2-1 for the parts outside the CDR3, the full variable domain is DTGVSQNPRHKITKRGQNVTFRCDPISEHNRLYWYRQTLGQGPEFLTYFQNEAQLEKSRLLSDRFSAERPKGSFSTLEIQRTEQGDSAMYLCASLRGGGNEQFFGPGTRLTVL.

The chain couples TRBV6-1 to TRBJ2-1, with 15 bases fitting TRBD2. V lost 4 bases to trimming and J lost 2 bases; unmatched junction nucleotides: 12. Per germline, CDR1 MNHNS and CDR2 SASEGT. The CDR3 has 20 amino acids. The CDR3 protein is CASSALTGTSGGRTYNEQFF. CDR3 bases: TGTGCCAGCAGTGCTCTGACCGGGACTAGCGGGGGGAGGACCTACAATGAGCAGTTCTTC.

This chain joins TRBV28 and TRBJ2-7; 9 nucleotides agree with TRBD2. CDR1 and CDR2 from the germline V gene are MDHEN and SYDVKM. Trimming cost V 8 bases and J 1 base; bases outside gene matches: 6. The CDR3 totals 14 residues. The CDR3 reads CASPPSGGSYEQYF. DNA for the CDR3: TGTGCCAGCCCCCCCAGCGGGGGGTCCTACGAGCAGTACTTC.

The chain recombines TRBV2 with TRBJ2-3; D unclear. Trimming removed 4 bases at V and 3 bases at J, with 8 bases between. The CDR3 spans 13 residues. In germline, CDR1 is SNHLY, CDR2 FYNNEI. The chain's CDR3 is CASSAAWTDTQYF. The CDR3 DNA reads TGTGCCAGCAGTGCCGCGTGGACAGATACGCAGTATTTT.

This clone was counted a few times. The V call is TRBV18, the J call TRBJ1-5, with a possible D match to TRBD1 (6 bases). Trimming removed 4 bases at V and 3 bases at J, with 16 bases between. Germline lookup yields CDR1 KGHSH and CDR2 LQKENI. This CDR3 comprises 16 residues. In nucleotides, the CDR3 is TGTGCCAGCTCACACGATCGGGGGGCGGTCAATCAGCCCCAGCATTTT. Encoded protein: CASSHDRGAVNQPQHF.

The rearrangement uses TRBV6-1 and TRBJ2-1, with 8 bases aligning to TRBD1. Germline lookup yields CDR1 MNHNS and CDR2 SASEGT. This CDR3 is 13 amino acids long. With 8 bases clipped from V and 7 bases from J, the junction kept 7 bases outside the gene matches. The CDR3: CASFRTGKNEQFF. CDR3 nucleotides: TGTGCCAGCTTCCGGACAGGGAAAAATGAGCAGTTCTTC.

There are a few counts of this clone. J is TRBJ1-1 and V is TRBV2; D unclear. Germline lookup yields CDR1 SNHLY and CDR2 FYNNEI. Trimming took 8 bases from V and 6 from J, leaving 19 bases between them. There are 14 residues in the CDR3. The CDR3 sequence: CASRKAARSPEAFF. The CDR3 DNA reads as TGTGCCAGCCGAAAGGCCGCACGGTCCCCTGAAGCTTTCTTT.

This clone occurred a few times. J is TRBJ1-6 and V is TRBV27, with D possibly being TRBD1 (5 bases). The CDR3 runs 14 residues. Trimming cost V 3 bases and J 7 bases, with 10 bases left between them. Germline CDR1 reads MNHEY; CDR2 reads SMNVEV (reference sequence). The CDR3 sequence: CASSFGGWNSPLHF. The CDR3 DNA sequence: TGTGCCAGCAGTTTCGGGGGATGGAATTCACCCCTCCACTTT.

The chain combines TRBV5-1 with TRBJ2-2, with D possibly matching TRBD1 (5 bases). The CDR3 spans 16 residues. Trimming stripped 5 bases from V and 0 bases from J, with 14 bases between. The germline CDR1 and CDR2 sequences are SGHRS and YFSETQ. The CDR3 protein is CASRITGGANTGELFF. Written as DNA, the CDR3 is TGCGCCAGCAGGATAACAGGCGGCGCGAACACCGGGGAGCTGTTTTTT.

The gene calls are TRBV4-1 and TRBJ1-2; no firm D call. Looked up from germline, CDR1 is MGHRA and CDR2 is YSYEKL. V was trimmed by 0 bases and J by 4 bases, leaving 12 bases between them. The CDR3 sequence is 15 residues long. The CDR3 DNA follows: TGCGCCAGCAGCCAAGATGCTGCAGCAGTCTATGGCTACACCTTC. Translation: CASSQDAAAVYGYTF.

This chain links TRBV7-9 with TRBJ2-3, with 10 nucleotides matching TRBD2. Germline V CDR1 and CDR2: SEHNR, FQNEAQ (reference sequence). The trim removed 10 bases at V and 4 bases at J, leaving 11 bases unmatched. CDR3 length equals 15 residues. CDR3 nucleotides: TGTGCCACCATTCCCACTAGCGGGATCTCAGATACGCAGTATTTT. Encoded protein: CATIPTSGISDTQYF.

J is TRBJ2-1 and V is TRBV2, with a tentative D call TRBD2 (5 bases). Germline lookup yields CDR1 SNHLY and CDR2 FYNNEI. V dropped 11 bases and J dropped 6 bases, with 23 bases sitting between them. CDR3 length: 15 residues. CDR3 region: CARSNAGISGNEQFF. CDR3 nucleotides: TGTGCCCGAAGCAATGCGGGCATCAGCGGCAATGAGCAGTTCTTC.

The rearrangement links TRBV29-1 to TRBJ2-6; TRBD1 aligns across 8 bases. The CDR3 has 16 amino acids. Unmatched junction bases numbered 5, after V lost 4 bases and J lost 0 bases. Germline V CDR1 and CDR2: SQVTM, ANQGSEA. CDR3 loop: CSVVTGVNSGANVLTF. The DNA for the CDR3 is TGCAGCGTTGTGACAGGGGTTAACTCTGGGGCCAACGTCCTGACTTTC. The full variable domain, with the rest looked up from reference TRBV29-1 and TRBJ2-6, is SAVISQKPSRDICQRGTSLTIQCQVDSQVTMMFWYRQQPGQSLTLIATANQGSEATYESGFVIDKFPISRPNLTFSTLTVSNMSPEDSSIYLCSVVTGVNSGANVLTFGAGSRLTVL.

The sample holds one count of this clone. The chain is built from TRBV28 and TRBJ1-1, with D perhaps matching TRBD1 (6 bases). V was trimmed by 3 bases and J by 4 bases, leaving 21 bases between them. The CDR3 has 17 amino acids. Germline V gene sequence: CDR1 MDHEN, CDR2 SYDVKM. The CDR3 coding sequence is TGTGCCAGCAGTTTCAGCCTCGGGACATCCCCGGGCACTGAAGCTTTCTTT. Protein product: CASSFSLGTSPGTEAFF.

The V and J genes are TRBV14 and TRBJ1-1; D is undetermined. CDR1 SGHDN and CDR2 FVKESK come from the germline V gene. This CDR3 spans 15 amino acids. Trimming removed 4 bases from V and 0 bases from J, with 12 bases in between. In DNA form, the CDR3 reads TGTGCCAGCAGCCCCACACTGATTCTGAACACTGAAGCTTTCTTT. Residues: CASSPTLILNTEAFF.

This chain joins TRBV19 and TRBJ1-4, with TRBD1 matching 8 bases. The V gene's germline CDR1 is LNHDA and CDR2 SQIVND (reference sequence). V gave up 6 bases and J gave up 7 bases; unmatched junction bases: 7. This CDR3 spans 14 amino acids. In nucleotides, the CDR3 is TGTGCCAGTAGGAACAGGGGGAACCTTGAAAAACTGTTTTTT. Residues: CASRNRGNLEKLFF.

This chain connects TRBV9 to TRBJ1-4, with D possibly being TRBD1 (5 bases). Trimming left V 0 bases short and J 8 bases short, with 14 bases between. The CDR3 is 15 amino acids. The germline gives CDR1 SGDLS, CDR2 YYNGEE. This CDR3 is CASSVGTGLVEKLFF. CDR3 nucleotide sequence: TGTGCCAGCAGCGTAGGAACGGGGCTAGTCGAAAAACTGTTTTTT. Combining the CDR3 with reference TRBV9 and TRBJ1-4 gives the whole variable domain DSGVTQTPKHLITATGQRVTLRCSPRSGDLSVYWYQQSLDQGLQFLIQYYNGEERAKGNILERFSAQQFPDLHSELNLSSLELGDSALYFCASSVGTGLVEKLFFGSGTQLSVL.

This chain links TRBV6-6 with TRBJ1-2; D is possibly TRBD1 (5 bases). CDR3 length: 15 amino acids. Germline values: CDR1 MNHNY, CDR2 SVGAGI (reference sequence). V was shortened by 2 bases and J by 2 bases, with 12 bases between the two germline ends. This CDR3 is CASSYGQGRNYGYTF. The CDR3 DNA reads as TGTGCCAGCAGTTACGGGCAGGGAAGGAACTATGGCTACACCTTC.

The CDR3 DNA reads as TGTGCCAGCAGTACCCCTGACAGGGGAGTGAACACTGAAGCTTTCTTT. Protein sequence: CASSTPDRGVNTEAFF. V is TRBV28 and J is TRBJ1-1; 8 nucleotides align to TRBD1. This CDR3 spans 16 amino acids. The ends lost 5 bases at V and 0 bases at J; junction bases unmatched: 8. CDR1 MDHEN and CDR2 SYDVKM come from the germline V gene. Supplemented by reference TRBV28 and TRBJ1-1, the full variable domain reads DVKVTQSSRYLVKRTGEKVFLECVQDMDHENMFWYRQDPGLGLRLIYFSYDVKMKEKGDIPEGYSVSREKKERFSLILESASTNQTSMYLCASSTPDRGVNTEAFFGQGTRLTVV.

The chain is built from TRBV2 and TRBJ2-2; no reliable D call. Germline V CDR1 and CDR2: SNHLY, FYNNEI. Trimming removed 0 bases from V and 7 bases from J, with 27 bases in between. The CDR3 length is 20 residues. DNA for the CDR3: TGTGCCAGCAGTGAAGCGTTTACCCTTGCCGCCGGGTGGGGTAGCGGGGAGCTGTTTTTT. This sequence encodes CASSEAFTLAAGWGSGELFF. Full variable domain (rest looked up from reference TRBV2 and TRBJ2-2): EPEVTQTPSHQVTQMGQEVILRCVPISNHLYFYWYRQILGQKVEFLVSFYNNEISEKSEIFDDQFSVERPDGSNFTLKIRSTKLEDSAMYFCASSEAFTLAAGWGSGELFFGEGSRLTVL.

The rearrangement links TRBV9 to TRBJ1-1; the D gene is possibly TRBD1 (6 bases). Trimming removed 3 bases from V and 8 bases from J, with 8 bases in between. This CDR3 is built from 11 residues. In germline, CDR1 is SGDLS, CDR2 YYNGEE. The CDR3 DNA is TGTGCCAGCAGCGCCGGGACAGAAGCTTTCTTT. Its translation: CASSAGTEAFF.

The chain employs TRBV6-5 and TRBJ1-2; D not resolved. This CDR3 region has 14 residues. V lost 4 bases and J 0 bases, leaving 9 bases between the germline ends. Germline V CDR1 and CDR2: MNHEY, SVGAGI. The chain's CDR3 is CASSFLATNYGYTF. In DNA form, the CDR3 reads TGTGCCAGCAGTTTCCTAGCTACTAACTATGGCTACACCTTC.

CDR3 sequence reads: CASSLGGTGAIWGGYTF. CDR3 sequence (DNA): TGTGCCAGCAGCCTAGGTGGGACAGGGGCAATATGGGGTGGCTACACCTTC. This rearrangement joins TRBV28 to TRBJ1-2; 10 bases fit TRBD1. Trimming at V came to 6 bases and at J to 7 bases, leaving 17 bases not matched to a gene. CDR3 size: 17 residues. CDR1 MDHEN and CDR2 SYDVKM come from the germline V gene.

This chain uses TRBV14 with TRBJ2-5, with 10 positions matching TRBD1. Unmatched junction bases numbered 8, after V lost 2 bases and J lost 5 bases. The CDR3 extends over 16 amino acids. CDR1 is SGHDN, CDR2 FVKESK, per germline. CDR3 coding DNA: TGTGCCAGCAGCCAATATACCGGGACAGGGGTGGAGACCCAGTACTTC. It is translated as CASSQYTGTGVETQYF.

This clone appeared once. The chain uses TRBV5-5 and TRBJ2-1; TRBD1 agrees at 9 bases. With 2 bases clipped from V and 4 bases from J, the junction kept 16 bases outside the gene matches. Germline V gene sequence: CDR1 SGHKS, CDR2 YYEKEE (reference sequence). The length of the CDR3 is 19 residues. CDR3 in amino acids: CASSFRVPAQGAIYNEQFF. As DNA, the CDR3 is TGTGCCAGCAGCTTCAGGGTCCCGGCACAGGGGGCTATATACAATGAGCAGTTCTTC.

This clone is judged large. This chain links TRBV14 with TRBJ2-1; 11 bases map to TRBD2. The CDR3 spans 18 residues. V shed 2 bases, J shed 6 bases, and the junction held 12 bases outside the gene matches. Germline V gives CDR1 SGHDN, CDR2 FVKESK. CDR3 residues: CASSQTSGSFSRGNEQFF. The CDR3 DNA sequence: TGTGCCAGCAGCCAAACTAGCGGGAGTTTTTCCCGGGGCAATGAGCAGTTCTTC. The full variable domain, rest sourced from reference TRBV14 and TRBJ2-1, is EAGVTQFPSHSVIEKGQTVTLRCDPISGHDNLYWYRRVMGKEIKFLLHFVKESKQDESGMPNNRFLAERTGGTYSTLKVQPAELEDSGVYFCASSQTSGSFSRGNEQFFGPGTRLTVL.

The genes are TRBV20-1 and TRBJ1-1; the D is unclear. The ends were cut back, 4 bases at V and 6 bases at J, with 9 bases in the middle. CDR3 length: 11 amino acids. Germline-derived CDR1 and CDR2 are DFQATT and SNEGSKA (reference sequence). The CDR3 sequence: CSAIRTPEAFF. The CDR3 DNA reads TGCAGTGCTATCCGGACCCCTGAAGCTTTCTTT.